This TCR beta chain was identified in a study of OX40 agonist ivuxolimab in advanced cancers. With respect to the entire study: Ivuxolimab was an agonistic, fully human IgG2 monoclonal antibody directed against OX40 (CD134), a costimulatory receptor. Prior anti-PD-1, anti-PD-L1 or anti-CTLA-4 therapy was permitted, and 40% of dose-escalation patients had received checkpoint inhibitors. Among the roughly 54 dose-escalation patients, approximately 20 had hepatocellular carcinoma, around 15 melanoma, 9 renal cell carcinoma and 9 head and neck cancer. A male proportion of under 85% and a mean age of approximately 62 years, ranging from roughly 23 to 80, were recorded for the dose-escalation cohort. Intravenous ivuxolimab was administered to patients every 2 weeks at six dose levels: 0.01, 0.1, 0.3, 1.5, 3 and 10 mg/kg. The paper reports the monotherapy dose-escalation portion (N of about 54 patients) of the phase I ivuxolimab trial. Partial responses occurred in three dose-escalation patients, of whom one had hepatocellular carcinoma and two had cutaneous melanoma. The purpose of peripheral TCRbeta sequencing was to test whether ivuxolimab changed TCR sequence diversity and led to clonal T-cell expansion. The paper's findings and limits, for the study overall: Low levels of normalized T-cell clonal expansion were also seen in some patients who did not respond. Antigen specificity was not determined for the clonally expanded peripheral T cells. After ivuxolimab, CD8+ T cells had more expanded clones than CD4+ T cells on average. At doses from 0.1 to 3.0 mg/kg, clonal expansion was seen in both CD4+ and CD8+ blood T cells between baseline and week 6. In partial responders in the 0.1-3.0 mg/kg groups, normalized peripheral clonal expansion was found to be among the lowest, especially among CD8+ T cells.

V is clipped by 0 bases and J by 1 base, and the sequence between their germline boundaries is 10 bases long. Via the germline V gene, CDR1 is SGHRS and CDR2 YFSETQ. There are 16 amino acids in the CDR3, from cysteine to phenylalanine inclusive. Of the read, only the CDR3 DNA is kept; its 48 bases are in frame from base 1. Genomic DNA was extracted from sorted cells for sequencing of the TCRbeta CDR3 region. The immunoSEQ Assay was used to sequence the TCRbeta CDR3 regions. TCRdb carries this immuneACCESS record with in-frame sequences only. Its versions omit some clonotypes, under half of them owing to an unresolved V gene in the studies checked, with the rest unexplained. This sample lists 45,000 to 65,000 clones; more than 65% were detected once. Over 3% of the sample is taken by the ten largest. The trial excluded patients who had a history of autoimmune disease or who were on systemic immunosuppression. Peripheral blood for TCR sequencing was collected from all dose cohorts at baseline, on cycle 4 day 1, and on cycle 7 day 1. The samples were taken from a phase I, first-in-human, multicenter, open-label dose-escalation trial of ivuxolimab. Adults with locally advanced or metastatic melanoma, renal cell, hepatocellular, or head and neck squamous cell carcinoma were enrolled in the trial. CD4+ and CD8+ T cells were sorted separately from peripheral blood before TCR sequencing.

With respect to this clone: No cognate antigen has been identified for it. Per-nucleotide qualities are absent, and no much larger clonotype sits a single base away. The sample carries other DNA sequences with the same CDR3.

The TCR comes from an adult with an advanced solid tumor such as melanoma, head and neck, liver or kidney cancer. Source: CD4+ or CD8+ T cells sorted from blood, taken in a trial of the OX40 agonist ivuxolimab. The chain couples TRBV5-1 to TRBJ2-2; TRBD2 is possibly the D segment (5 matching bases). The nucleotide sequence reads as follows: TGCGCCAGCAGCTTGGAGAATGCGGGGAACACCGGGGAGCTGTTTTTT. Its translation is CASSLENAGNTGELFF.